The TCR beta chain under discussion was sequenced for a study of blood T cell repertoires in COVID-19 (dated by TCRdb to the early 2020s). Study-level background: Samples from collaborators originated in the United States, Italy and Spain and spanned both the acute and convalescent phases of COVID-19. The material from the prospective study consisted of cDNA or gDNA derived from T cells, B-cell-depleted T cells, or PBMCs. The dataset comprised deeply sampled blood TCRbeta repertoires from subjects exposed to, actively infected with, or recovered from COVID-19. A freely available public database, intended as a resource for researchers studying the immune response to SARS-CoV-2, is where the repertoires were released. Samples came from the ongoing ImmuneRACE study (first 160 participants) plus 1,254 subjects from 6 global collaborators. A de-identified subject ID, COVID-19 status, age in years and sex were almost always included in the sample metadata. HLA class I and class II types, where available, came from metadata supplied by the sample provider rather than from assay-based typing. What the research found in general, with its limitations: How much clinical and demographic metadata was included differed by source and by participant, and the metadata was provided uncurated.

Turning to this clone: It lacks a known antigen. Base qualities were left out, and no much larger clone turns up one base away.

TCRbeta CDR3 regions were amplified from genomic DNA using the immunoSEQ Assay, a bias-controlled multiplex PCR. Regarding the original processing steps: Nucleated cell counts per sample were estimated from amplification of reference gene primers within the assay. To quantify the absolute abundance of each unique TCRbeta CDR3 rearrangement, sequence reads were collapsed and filtered. For each sample, productive Simpson clonality was calculated as the square root of Simpson's diversity index over productive rearrangements. TCRdb limited this immuneACCESS table to in-frame rearrangements with V and J called. A share of clones is missing; checked studies link under half to unresolved V genes, and the rest is unexplained. That table gives V, J and clone size, and the DNA gave D and trimming. This sample holds some 93,000 clones; about 89% were observed only once. The ten largest clones add up to about a tenth of the sample.

Each collaborating institution followed its own protocols to collect whole blood in K2EDTA tubes. For TCRbeta analysis, collaborator samples were shipped as frozen whole blood, as isolated PBMCs, or as DNA extracted from either sample type. The CDR3 runs 15 amino acids, cysteine and phenylalanine included. The kept DNA is CDR3 alone, 45 bases in frame from the first base. The CDR1 and CDR2 encoded by the germline V gene (reference sequence) are LNHDA and SQIVND. Trimming takes 6 bases off V and 3 bases off J; junction bases not matched to a gene: 10. Sequencing was done on a sample of peripheral blood. The sequence came from a man aged 45-65 years with acute or convalescent COVID-19. The chain was built from TRBV19 and TRBJ1-1, and TRBD1 aligns with 7 junction nucleotides. The sequenced DNA: TGTGCCAGTAGCTTGACAGGGATACCGTACACTGAAGCTTTCTTT. Its protein product is CASSLTGIPYTEAFF.